This T cell receptor (beta chain) was retrieved from a study of T cell responses to AZD1222 COVID-19 vaccine. V was clipped by 2 bases and J by 7 bases; unmatched bases: 9. CDR3 length: 16 amino acids. CDR1 and CDR2 (germline): LGHDT, YNNKEL (reference sequence). Second doses were pooled across both intervals (about 4 or about 12 weeks). Repertoires were generated with immunoSEQ multiplex PCR, while TCRdb's copy carries only in-frame clones and drops some. The table lists about 130,000 clones, about nine tenths of them singletons. Sequences were derived from peripheral blood, sampled 28 days after the second AZD1222 dose. This clonotype was obtained from an adult who received the AZD1222 COVID-19 vaccine. This chain links TRBV3-1 (or the pseudogene TRBV3-2) with TRBJ1-5; 9 bases agree with TRBD1. The CDR3 DNA sequence: TGTGCCAGCAGCCAATCCGACAGGGGGATTGGACAGCCCCAGCATTTT. Translation: CASSQSDRGIGQPQHF.